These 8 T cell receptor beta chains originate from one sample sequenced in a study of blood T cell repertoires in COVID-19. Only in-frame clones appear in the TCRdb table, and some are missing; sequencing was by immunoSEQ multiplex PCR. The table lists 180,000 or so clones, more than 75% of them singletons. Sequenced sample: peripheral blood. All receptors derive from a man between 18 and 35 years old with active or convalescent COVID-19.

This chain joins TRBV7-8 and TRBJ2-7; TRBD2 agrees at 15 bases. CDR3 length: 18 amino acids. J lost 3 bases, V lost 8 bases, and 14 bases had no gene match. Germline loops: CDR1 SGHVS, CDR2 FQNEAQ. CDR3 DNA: TGTGCCAGCTTCGGACTAGCGGGAGGGCCCGGTTCTTTCTACGAGCAGTACTTC. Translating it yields CASFGLAGGPGSFYEQYF.

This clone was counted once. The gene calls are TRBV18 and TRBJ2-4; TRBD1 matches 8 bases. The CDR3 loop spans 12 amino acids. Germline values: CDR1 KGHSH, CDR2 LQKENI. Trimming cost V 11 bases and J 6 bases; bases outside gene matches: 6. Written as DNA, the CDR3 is TGTGCCGGCGCTGACAGGGGAAACATTCAGTACTTC. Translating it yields CAGADRGNIQYF.

In DNA form, the CDR3 reads TGTGCCAGTAGTATCTTTTTTCGGACAGGGGTGGGCTATGGCTACACCTTC. Residues: CASSIFFRTGVGYGYTF. The chain carries TRBV19 and TRBJ1-2, with 9 nucleotides matching TRBD1. This CDR3 has 17 residues. After removal of 3 bases from V and 4 bases from J, the junction contained 12 bases not matched to a gene. The germline V gene has CDR1 LNHDA and CDR2 SQIVND (reference sequence). Variable domain in full (rest from reference TRBV19 and TRBJ1-2): DGGITQSPKYLFRKEGQNVTLSCEQNLNHDAMYWYRQDPGQGLRLIYYSQIVNDFQKGDIAEGYSVSREKKESFPLTVTSAQKNPTAFYLCASSIFFRTGVGYGYTFGSGTRLTVV.

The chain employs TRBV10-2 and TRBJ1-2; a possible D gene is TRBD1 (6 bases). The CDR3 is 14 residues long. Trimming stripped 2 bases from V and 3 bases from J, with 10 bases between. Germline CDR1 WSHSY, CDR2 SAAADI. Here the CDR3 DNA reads TGCGCCAGCAGTGAGCGGGGGGCGGACTATGGCTACACCTTC. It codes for CASSERGADYGYTF.

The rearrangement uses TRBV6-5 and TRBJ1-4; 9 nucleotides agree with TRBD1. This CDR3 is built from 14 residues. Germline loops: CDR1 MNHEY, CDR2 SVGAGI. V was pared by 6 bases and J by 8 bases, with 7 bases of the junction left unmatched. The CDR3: CASRPTGGGEKLFF. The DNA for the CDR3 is TGTGCCAGCAGGCCCACAGGGGGCGGAGAAAAACTGTTTTTT.

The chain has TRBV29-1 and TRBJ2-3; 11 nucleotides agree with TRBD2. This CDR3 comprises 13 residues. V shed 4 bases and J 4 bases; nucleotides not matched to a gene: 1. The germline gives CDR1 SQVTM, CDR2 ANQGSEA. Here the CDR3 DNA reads TGCAGCGTTGTAGCGGGAGGGCCAGATACGCAGTATTTT. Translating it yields CSVVAGGPDTQYF.

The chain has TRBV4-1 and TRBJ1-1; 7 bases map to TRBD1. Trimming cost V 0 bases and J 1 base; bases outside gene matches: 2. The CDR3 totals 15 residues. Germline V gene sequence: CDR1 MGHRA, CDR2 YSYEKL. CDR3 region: CASSQEDRRNTEAFF. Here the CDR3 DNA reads TGCGCCAGCAGCCAAGAGGACAGGAGGAACACTGAAGCTTTCTTT.

The DNA of the CDR3 is TGTGCCAGCAGCACCGGGGGAGATACGCAGTATTTT. Its translation: CASSTGGDTQYF. The chain couples TRBV6-5 to TRBJ2-3; a possible D gene is TRBD2 (6 bases). The CDR3 is 12 amino acids. V lost 6 bases and J 5 bases, leaving 9 bases between the germline ends. The germline CDR1 and CDR2 sequences are MNHEY and SVGAGI.